The 16 T cell receptor beta chains reported below all come from one sample, sequenced in a study of cytomegalovirus exposure and HLA in healthy donors. 60 Vbeta and 13 Jbeta primers were used in PCR. Only in-frame clones appear in the TCRdb table, and some are missing; sequencing was by immunoSEQ multiplex PCR. This table has roughly 150,000 clones, approximately 81% appearing once. The sample was PBMCs. These receptor sequences come from a woman between 18 and 30 years old in good health and CMV-seronegative.

This rearrangement joins TRBV27 to TRBJ2-1, with 11 bases identical to TRBD2. The V segment lost 2 bases and the J segment 10 bases; nucleotides outside the gene matches: 7. This CDR3 is 15 amino acids long. From germline, CDR1 is MNHEY and CDR2 SMNVEV (reference sequence). The CDR3 coding sequence is TGTGCCAGCAGTTTAGGGCTAGCGGGAGGCTACGAGCAGTTCTTC. Amino acid sequence: CASSLGLAGGYEQFF.

The table lists this clone with a few counts. The chain links TRBV28 to TRBJ1-1; TRBD1 is a possible D gene (6 bases). Trimming took 6 bases from V and 1 from J, leaving 15 bases between them. Germline lookup yields CDR1 MDHEN and CDR2 SYDVKM. This CDR3 region has 15 residues. The chain's CDR3 is CASSSQGWANTEAFF. CDR3 DNA: TGTGCCAGCAGCTCTCAGGGGTGGGCGAACACTGAAGCTTTCTTT.

This chain uses TRBV9 with TRBJ2-3; TRBD2 aligns across 11 bases. CDR3 length: 19 amino acids. V shed 4 bases, J shed 6 bases, and the junction held 19 bases outside the gene matches. The germline V gene has CDR1 SGDLS and CDR2 YYNGEE. Here the CDR3 DNA reads TGTGCCAGCAGCACCTCTAGTTGGGGAACTAGCGGGGGCCTGGATACGCAGTATTTT. As protein: CASSTSSWGTSGGLDTQYF.

As concerns this clone: The identical CDR3 is also encoded by other nucleotide sequences in the sample. The V gene is TRBV7-9, the J gene TRBJ1-5; a possible D gene is TRBD1 (5 bases). Looked up from germline, CDR1 is SEHNR and CDR2 is FQNEAQ (reference sequence). V was cut by 5 bases and J by 4 bases, with 9 bases left in between. This CDR3 contains 13 residues. In nucleotides, the CDR3 is TGTGCCAGCAGCCCTGCAGGGAATCAGCCCCAGCATTTT. It codes for CASSPAGNQPQHF.

The CDR3 nucleotides are TGTGCCAGCAGCCAAGCAGCAGGAACCTCCTACGAGCAGTACTTC. Translated, it gives CASSQAAGTSYEQYF. The chain combines TRBV4-2 with TRBJ2-7; D call uncertain. Deletions cut 1 base from V and 0 bases from J, with 10 bases between. CDR3 length equals 15 residues. Germline CDR1 reads LGHNA; CDR2 reads YNFKEQ.

The gene calls are TRBV12-2 and TRBJ2-1; TRBD1 is the table's D call and was not checked against the DNA. TRBV12-2 is marked as a pseudogene. The CDR3 runs to 17 residues. As DNA, the CDR3 is TGTGCAAGTCGCTTGCGCGTGGGGCTCCAAAGCTCTAATGAGCAGTTCTTC. This translates into CASRLRVGLQSSNEQFF.

V gene TRBV6-6 combines with J gene TRBJ2-2, with 7 bases aligning to TRBD2. Trimming cost V 6 bases and J 0 bases; bases outside gene matches: 7. The CDR3 totals 16 residues. Per the germline V gene, CDR1 is MNHNY and CDR2 is SVGAGI (reference sequence). As DNA, the CDR3 is TGTGCCAGCAGGACCCCGAGCGGGACGAACACCGGGGAGCTGTTTTTT. This encodes CASRTPSGTNTGELFF.

This chain uses TRBV5-4 with TRBJ2-3, with TRBD2 matching over 9 bases. Germline CDR1 SGHNT, CDR2 YYREEE (reference sequence). Unmatched junction bases numbered 2, after V lost 0 bases and J lost 3 bases. The CDR3 sequence is 15 residues long. The DNA of the CDR3 is TGTGCCAGCAGCTTGGAAGGACTAGCGACAGATACGCAGTATTTT. It specifies CASSLEGLATDTQYF.

The genes are TRBV5-1 and TRBJ2-2; D might be TRBD1 (6 bases). This CDR3 is built from 17 residues. Germline V gene data show CDR1 as SGHRS and CDR2 as YFSETQ. The ends were cut back, 0 bases at V and 1 base at J, with 13 bases in the middle. The CDR3 DNA reads TGCGCCAGCAGCTTGGTTTTGACAGGAGAGAACACCGGGGAGCTGTTTTTT. It codes for CASSLVLTGENTGELFF. Full variable domain (rest looked up from reference TRBV5-1 and TRBJ2-2): KAGVTQTPRYLIKTRGQQVTLSCSPISGHRSVSWYQQTPGQGLQFLFEYFSETQRNKGNFPGRFSGRQFSNSRSEMNVSTLELGDSALYLCASSLVLTGENTGELFFGEGSRLTVL.

The rearrangement uses TRBV5-1 and TRBJ2-2; 7 bases are shared with TRBD1. V trimming: 2 bases; J trimming: 7 bases; junction bases outside the gene matches: 11. The CDR3 totals 16 residues. The germline V gene has CDR1 SGHRS and CDR2 YFSETQ. The CDR3 nucleotides read TGCGCCAGCAGCTTACAGGGGATTGGCTTGGGCGGGGAGCTGTTTTTT. Protein sequence: CASSLQGIGLGGELFF. The full variable domain, completed using reference TRBV5-1 and TRBJ2-2, is KAGVTQTPRYLIKTRGQQVTLSCSPISGHRSVSWYQQTPGQGLQFLFEYFSETQRNKGNFPGRFSGRQFSNSRSEMNVSTLELGDSALYLCASSLQGIGLGGELFFGEGSRLTVL.

J is TRBJ1-6 and V is TRBV5-4; the match to TRBD1 covers 11 bases. Germline CDR1 and CDR2: SGHNT and YYREEE (reference sequence). The CDR3 has 16 residues. V gave up 4 bases and J gave up 7 bases; unmatched junction bases: 7. CDR3 residues: CASSGRTGGWNSPLHF. The CDR3 coding sequence is TGTGCCAGCAGCGGGAGGACAGGGGGCTGGAATTCACCCCTCCACTTT.

The chain uses TRBV7-9 and TRBJ2-7; 7 bases line up with TRBD1. The CDR3 contains 13 residues. The germline V gene has CDR1 SEHNR and CDR2 FQNEAQ (reference sequence). Germline trimming cut 7 bases from V and 1 base from J; bases unmatched to any gene: 4. The CDR3 here is CASTARGSYEQYF. The CDR3 region has the DNA TGTGCCAGCACCGCCAGGGGGTCCTACGAGCAGTACTTC.

The chain recombines TRBV7-9 with TRBJ1-1; 12 bases match TRBD1. The V gene end was trimmed by 2 bases and the J gene end by 3 bases; junction bases not matched to a gene: 10. From germline, CDR1 is SEHNR and CDR2 FQNEAQ (reference sequence). This CDR3 comprises 18 residues. The CDR3 spells CASSLNPGTGGRYTEAFF. CDR3 bases: TGTGCCAGCAGCTTAAATCCCGGGACAGGGGGCCGATACACTGAAGCTTTCTTT.

This clone is medium-sized. The chain links TRBV4-2 to TRBJ2-7; D perhaps matches TRBD2 (6 bases). The length of the CDR3 is 16 residues. V dropped 0 bases and J dropped 0 bases, with 12 bases sitting between them. The V gene's germline CDR1 is LGHNA and CDR2 YNFKEQ. The CDR3 region has the DNA TGTGCCAGCAGCCAAGATGGCGGGACCTCCTCCTACGAGCAGTACTTC. As protein: CASSQDGGTSSYEQYF.

The chain combines TRBV4-3 with TRBJ2-5; 8 nucleotides match TRBD2. CDR3 length: 15 amino acids. The V gene end was trimmed by 0 bases and the J gene end by 5 bases; junction bases not matched to a gene: 5. CDR1 LGHNA and CDR2 YSLEER come from the germline V gene. DNA for the CDR3: TGCGCCAGCAGCCAAGATAAGCGGGGGACGGAGACCCAGTACTTC. This sequence encodes CASSQDKRGTETQYF.

This chain joins TRBV7-9 and TRBJ2-5, with 14 bases aligning to TRBD2. V dropped 5 bases and J dropped 4; count of bases not matched to a gene: 6. This CDR3 is built from 16 residues. The germline V gene encodes CDR1 SEHNR and CDR2 FQNEAQ (reference sequence). The CDR3 nucleotides are TGTGCCAGCAGCCACTGGACTAGCGGGGGGAGAGAGACCCAGTACTTC. It translates to CASSHWTSGGRETQYF.